This T cell receptor (beta chain) came from a study of Ad26.COV2.S vaccination and SARS-CoV-2 variants. V was shortened by 0 bases and J by 2 bases, with 14 bases between the two germline ends. This CDR3 is built from 16 residues. Per the germline V gene, CDR1 is SGHRS and CDR2 is YFSETQ. Repertoires were generated with immunoSEQ multiplex PCR, while TCRdb's copy carries only in-frame clones and drops some. Here the sample spans 300,000 to 400,000 clones, under 95% being singletons. This chain connects TRBV5-1 to TRBJ1-2; TRBD1 is a possible D gene (5 bases). The sequencing used peripheral blood, collected after recovery from COVID-19. This clonotype originated in a human donor who had recovered from COVID-19. The CDR3 is CASSLVGRALNYGYTF. CDR3 coding DNA: TGCGCCAGCAGCTTGGTGGGCAGGGCCCTAAACTATGGCTACACCTTC.